This TCR beta chain stems from a study of follicular helper T cells after annual influenza vaccination (dated by TCRdb to the late 2010s). Regarding the research as a whole: After each seasonal influenza vaccination, blood samples were collected on days 0, 7 and 28. Samples from 2013-2014 were cryopreserved, whereas samples from about 2015 were processed immediately after collection. One week after vaccination, a second recruited cohort of 11 to 12 subjects (Table S1) displayed a similar ICOS+CD38+ cTfh response. To look at recall of cTfh clones, some subjects were tracked through successive annual vaccinations covering the 2013-2014, 2014-2015 and 2015-2016 seasons. Multi-year samples were obtained from six or seven subjects, with two vaccination seasons covered for a few subjects and three seasons covered for two subjects. Beyond this particular receptor, the publication reports: ICOS+CD38+ cTfh clonality correlated with the frequency of that population, and its change correlated with the change in circulating plasmablast frequency. Because only about 10-20% of the analyzed cells gave productive TCRB sequences, there was no way to sample rare clonotypes. When influenza clone enrichment was assessed, the possibility that the much larger non-cTfh compartments were undersampled could not be excluded. With successive annual vaccinations, a recurrent oligoclonal ICOS+CD38+ cTfh response was recalled, and this response contained tetramer and AIM influenza-specific clonotypes. Day 7 ICOS+CD38+ clones were most often found later in ICOS-CD38- cTfh, suggesting that subset may serve as a memory reservoir.

The library was made by the immunoSEQ multiplex PCR assay. Adaptive Biotechnologies carried out TCRB amplification, library preparation, sequencing and preliminary bioinformatics at Survey level resolution. The paper's data handling went like this. In R, clonality was calculated as 1 minus the normalized Shannon entropy, and the Gini index was computed using the R package ineq. The overlap score was defined as the summed counts of shared sequences divided by the total counts of all sequences in both compared samples. The significance of shared clonotypes was tested with Fisher's exact test, assuming a theoretical repertoire of 10^7 TCRB sequences. TCRdb limited this immuneACCESS table to in-frame rearrangements with V and J called. A share of clones is missing; checked studies link under half to unresolved V genes, and the rest is unexplained. The DNA was the basis for D and trimming; V, J and clone size are from that table. Present in this sample are 11,000 to 15,000 clones, about four fifths of which were seen just once. The ten largest make up about 0.42% of the sample.

The germline V gene (reference sequence) sets CDR1 to MNHEY and CDR2 to SMNVEV. V and J are truncated by 3 bases and 1 base respectively, leaving an intervening sequence of 11 bases. Including the terminal cysteine and phenylalanine, the CDR3 comprises 15 residues. Only CDR3 DNA is held: 45 bases, read in frame from base 1. For this clone: Its binding antigen is unknown. Base qualities are not recorded, but no much larger clone differs from it by a single base.

What this sample's time point label stands for: 2015-2016 season, pre-vaccination. Adults received seasonal inactivated influenza vaccine (Fluvarix), and TCRB sequencing tracked sorted blood CD4 subsets before and after vaccination. Subjects were considered eligible if community-dwelling and if influenza vaccine had not been received in the prior 6 months. Subjects were excluded for influenza vaccine contraindications, substance abuse, HIV/AIDS, active malignancy, immunomodulatory medication, or active illness such as respiratory infection. Per time point, between about 40 and 110 mL of blood was sampled. Either Ficoll-Paque PLUS or SepMate separation was used to isolate PBMC. As a non-Tfh subset for comparison, CXCR5- memory CD4 T cells were sorted. Cell subsets were sorted from PBMC on a BD FACS Aria before DNA extraction.

The clonotype was recovered from an adult who received the influenza vaccine. The source material was CXCR5- memory CD4+ T cells sorted from blood, sampled on the day of influenza vaccination. Interpreted using the paper, the cell subset or site label stands for: CXCR5- memory CD4 T cells. The chain couples TRBV27 to TRBJ2-3; a tentative D match to TRBD1 spans 7 bases. The CDR3 reads as follows: CASSLEGARTDTQYF. The nucleotides read TGTGCCAGCAGTTTGGAGGGGGCCCGCACAGATACGCAGTATTTT.